The count of the clone carrying this TCR beta chain is one. Antigen specificity is unknown. V dropped 3 bases and J dropped 5; count of bases not matched to a gene: 9. There are 16 residues in the CDR3. Germline CDR1 MGHRA, CDR2 YSYEKL. The data were produced by immunoSEQ multiplex PCR, yet TCRdb's version contains in-frame clones alone and is incomplete. The data show about 370,000 clones, with about nine tenths seen just once and roughly 3% held by the top ten. Regarding treatment: about 20 received Ad26.COV2.S at low or high dose, single or two shots; roughly five received placebo; per-sample allocation not given. Samples analyzed were those drawn on day 63 after the first vaccine or placebo injection. Donation came from an adult in Boston who was aged 18-55 years. The data were obtained in a study of Ad26.COV2.S vaccination and SARS-CoV-2 variants. Study-wide context: Intramuscular Ad26.COV2.S at 5x10^10 or 1x10^11 viral particles. Overall study findings and caveats: In vaccinated individuals, spike-specific CD8+ and CD4+ T cell responses reportedly displayed substantial breadth. The study found similar non-spike TCR breadth in vaccine and placebo recipients.

Material: peripheral blood, obtained in a trial of Ad26.COV2.S vaccine versus placebo. This clonotype originated in a person aged 18-65 years who received the Ad26.COV2.S COVID-19 vaccine or a placebo. This chain joins TRBV4-1 and TRBJ2-3, with 9 nucleotides matching TRBD2. The CDR3 spells CASSQGQRGAGDTQYF. CDR3 sequence (DNA): TGCGCCAGCAGCCAGGGGCAGCGGGGGGCGGGAGATACGCAGTATTTT.